The 15 T cell receptor beta chains in this list originate from one sample, sequenced in a study of cytomegalovirus exposure and HLA in healthy donors. The PCR used 60 Vbeta and 13 Jbeta primers. Produced via immunoSEQ multiplex PCR; TCRdb's table is partial and in-frame only. The sample consists of about 150,000 clones, around 84% of them appearing once. The sample comprised PBMCs. The receptor source for this set is a woman under 30 in good health and CMV-seronegative.

The gene calls are TRBV5-1 and TRBJ2-3; TRBD1 might be the D (5 bases). Trimming cost V 1 base and J 3 bases, with 6 bases left between them. CDR1 is SGHRS, CDR2 YFSETQ, per germline. CDR3 length equals 13 residues. The CDR3 bases are TGCGCCAGCAGCTTGCCAGGGACAGATACGCAGTATTTT. Its protein is CASSLPGTDTQYF.

This sequence joins TRBV28 and TRBJ2-5, with 10 bases aligning to TRBD2. There are 15 residues in the CDR3. J was trimmed by 1 base and V by 8 bases; bases with no gene match: 7. Germline V gene data show CDR1 as MDHEN and CDR2 as SYDVKM. CDR3 nucleotides: TGTGCCAGCGGGGGGGCTAGCGGGAGCCAAGAGACCCAGTACTTC. As protein: CASGGASGSQETQYF.

The V gene is TRBV28, the J gene TRBJ2-7, with 9 bases matching TRBD1. Germline assignment: CDR1 MDHEN and CDR2 SYDVKM. V shed 6 bases, J shed 4 bases, and the junction held 4 bases outside the gene matches. CDR3 length: 13 residues. CDR3: CASRKQGAYEQYF. In nucleotides, the CDR3 is TGTGCCAGCAGGAAACAGGGGGCGTACGAGCAGTACTTC.

The chain recombines TRBV28 with TRBJ1-5; weak D call: TRBD1 (6 bases). Germline CDR1 and CDR2: MDHEN and SYDVKM. This CDR3 region has 16 residues. The germline V and J ends were trimmed by 3 bases and 3 bases, with 15 bases remaining between them. CDR3 bases: TGTGCCAGCAGTTTCCAGGACAGTCCCCCCAATCAGCCCCAGCATTTT. Translation gives CASSFQDSPPNQPQHF.

The gene calls are TRBV5-1 and TRBJ2-5; D is possibly TRBD1 (5 bases). The CDR3 covers 14 residues. CDR1 and CDR2 (germline): SGHRS, YFSETQ. Trimming removed 4 bases at V and 6 bases at J, with 16 bases between. The CDR3 DNA is TGCGCCAGCAGCCCTCGACAGTCGGTGCAGACCCAGTACTTC. It yields the protein CASSPRQSVQTQYF.

V usage is TRBV5-1 and J usage is TRBJ2-1, with 8 nucleotides matching TRBD2. CDR3 length: 13 amino acids. The trim removed 1 base at V and 9 bases at J, leaving 3 bases unmatched. Germline assignment: CDR1 SGHRS and CDR2 YFSETQ. CDR3 in DNA: TGCGCCAGCAGCTTGCCAGCGGGAGTTGAGCAGTTCTTC. Translated, it gives CASSLPAGVEQFF.

The chain links TRBV5-1 to TRBJ2-7, with D possibly being TRBD1 (5 bases). This CDR3 is built from 14 residues. Germline V gene data show CDR1 as SGHRS and CDR2 as YFSETQ. The V gene lost 4 bases and the J gene lost 2 bases, with 13 bases spanning the gap. In DNA form, the CDR3 reads TGCGCCAGCAGCCCAACAGGTTCGGCCTACGAGCAGTACTTC. Its protein product is CASSPTGSAYEQYF.

This chain joins TRBV25-1 and TRBJ2-4; 9 bases map to TRBD2. The CDR3 is 15 amino acids. V was pared by 5 bases and J by 5 bases, with 7 bases of the junction left unmatched. CDR1 is MGHDK and CDR2 is SYGVNS in the germline V gene. This CDR3 is CASSSLAGPENIQYF. The CDR3 coding sequence is TGTGCCAGCAGTAGCCTAGCGGGGCCAGAAAACATTCAGTACTTC.

Details on this clone: Within the sample, other DNA sequences also encode this same CDR3. The gene calls are TRBV27 and TRBJ2-2; 7 positions match TRBD1. Germline V CDR1 and CDR2: MNHEY, SMNVEV (reference sequence). This CDR3 region has 14 residues. Unmatched junction bases numbered 3, after V lost 6 bases and J lost 2 bases. The CDR3 reads CASRGQPNTGELFF. Here the CDR3 DNA reads TGTGCCAGCAGGGGACAGCCTAACACCGGGGAGCTGTTTTTT.

This clone was counted a single time. The chain couples TRBV4-3 to TRBJ1-2, with a possible D match to TRBD1 (5 bases). Between the trimmed V and J ends, which lost 2 bases and 1 base, there was a span of 17 bases. This CDR3 is 17 amino acids long. CDR1 is LGHNA and CDR2 is YSLEER in the germline V gene. DNA for the CDR3: TGCGCCAGCAGCCAAAACCACCGACAGACCATTAACTATGGCTACACCTTC. It encodes CASSQNHRQTINYGYTF.

The CDR3 region is CASTLQGTEHTF. The CDR3 region has the DNA TGTGCCAGCACCTTGCAGGGGACGGAACACACCTTC. The chain links TRBV28 to TRBJ1-2; TRBD1 is a possible D gene (6 bases). V shed 7 bases and J shed 12 bases, with 18 bases lying between them. The CDR3 is 12 amino acids. In germline, CDR1 is MDHEN, CDR2 SYDVKM.

J is TRBJ2-4 and V is TRBV5-4; weak D call: TRBD2 (5 bases). The CDR3 loop spans 12 amino acids. Deletions cut 4 bases from V and 9 bases from J, with 11 bases between. Per the germline V gene, CDR1 is SGHNT and CDR2 is YYREEE (reference sequence). The CDR3: CASSGSEGIQYF. The CDR3 bases are TGTGCCAGCAGCGGCAGTGAGGGCATTCAGTACTTC.

V usage is TRBV9 and J usage is TRBJ2-7; 10 bases line up with TRBD2. Looked up from germline, CDR1 is SGDLS and CDR2 is YYNGEE. Unmatched junction bases numbered 9, after V lost 4 bases and J lost 2 bases. CDR3 size: 16 residues. CDR3 sequence: CASSPRLAGDPYEQYF. In nucleotides, the CDR3 is TGTGCCAGCAGCCCCCGGCTAGCGGGAGATCCCTACGAGCAGTACTTC.

The V gene is TRBV27, the J gene TRBJ2-7; 9 positions match TRBD2. The CDR3 length is 14 residues. Germline values: CDR1 MNHEY, CDR2 SMNVEV (reference sequence). J lost 2 bases, V lost 6 bases, and 5 bases had no gene match. The CDR3 is CASSLTSGPYEQYF. The CDR3 DNA reads as TGTGCCAGCAGCCTGACTAGCGGCCCCTACGAGCAGTACTTC.

The chain has TRBV9 and TRBJ2-7, with 10 bases that match TRBD2. The CDR3 extends over 14 amino acids. Germline V gene sequence: CDR1 SGDLS, CDR2 YYNGEE. J was trimmed by 2 bases and V by 2 bases; bases with no gene match: 1. The CDR3 reads CASSVSGGPYEQYF. The CDR3 coding sequence is TGTGCCAGCAGCGTTAGCGGGGGGCCCTACGAGCAGTACTTC.